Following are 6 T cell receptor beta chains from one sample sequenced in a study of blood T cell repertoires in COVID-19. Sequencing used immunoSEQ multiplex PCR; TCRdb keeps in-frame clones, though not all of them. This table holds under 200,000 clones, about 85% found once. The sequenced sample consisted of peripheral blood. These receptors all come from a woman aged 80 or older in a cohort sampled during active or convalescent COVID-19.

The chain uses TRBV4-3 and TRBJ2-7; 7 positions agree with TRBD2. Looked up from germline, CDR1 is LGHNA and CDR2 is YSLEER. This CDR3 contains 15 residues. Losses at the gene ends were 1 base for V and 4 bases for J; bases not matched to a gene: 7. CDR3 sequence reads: CASSQGGGTDYEQYF. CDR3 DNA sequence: TGCGCCAGCAGCCAAGGGGGGGGAACAGATTACGAGCAGTACTTC.

The CDR3 sequence is CASSVDEPPGLAGGNYNEQFF. As DNA, the CDR3 is TGTGCCAGCAGCGTAGATGAACCACCGGGACTAGCGGGGGGAAACTACAATGAGCAGTTCTTC. The V and J genes are TRBV9 and TRBJ2-1, with 15 bases lining up with TRBD2. The CDR3 consists of 21 residues. J was trimmed by 3 bases and V by 0 bases; bases with no gene match: 13. The germline V gene encodes CDR1 SGDLS and CDR2 YYNGEE.

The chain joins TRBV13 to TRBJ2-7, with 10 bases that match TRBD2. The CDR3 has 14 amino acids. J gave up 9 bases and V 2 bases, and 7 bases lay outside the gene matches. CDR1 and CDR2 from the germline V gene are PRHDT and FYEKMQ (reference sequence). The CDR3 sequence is CASSLSGRVPGQYF. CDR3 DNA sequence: TGTGCCAGCAGCTTAAGCGGGAGGGTTCCTGGGCAGTACTTC.

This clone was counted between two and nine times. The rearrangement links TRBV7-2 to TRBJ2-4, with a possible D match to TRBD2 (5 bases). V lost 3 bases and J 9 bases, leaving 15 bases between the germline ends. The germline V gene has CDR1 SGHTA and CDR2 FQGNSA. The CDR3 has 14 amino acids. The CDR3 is CASSFRTPGGIQYF. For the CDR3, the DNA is TGTGCCAGCAGCTTCAGGACTCCCGGAGGCATTCAGTACTTC. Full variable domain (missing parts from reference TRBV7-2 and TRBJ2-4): GAGVSQSPSNKVTEKGKDVELRCDPISGHTALYWYRQSLGQGLEFLIYFQGNSAPDKSGLPSDRFSAERTGGSVSTLTIQRTQQEDSAVYLCASSFRTPGGIQYFGAGTRLSVL.

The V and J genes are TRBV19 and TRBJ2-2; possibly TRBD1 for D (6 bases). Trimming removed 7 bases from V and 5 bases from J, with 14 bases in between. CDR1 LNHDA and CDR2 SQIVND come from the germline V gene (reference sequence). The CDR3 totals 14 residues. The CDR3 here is CASNRQGRTGELFF. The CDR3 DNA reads TGTGCCAGTAATAGGCAGGGGCGAACCGGGGAGCTGTTTTTT.

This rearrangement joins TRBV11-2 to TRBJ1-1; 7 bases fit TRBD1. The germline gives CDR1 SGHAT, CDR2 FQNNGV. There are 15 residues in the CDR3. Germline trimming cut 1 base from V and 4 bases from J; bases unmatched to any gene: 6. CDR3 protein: CASSLGLRGTTEAFF. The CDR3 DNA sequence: TGTGCCAGCAGCTTAGGTCTCAGGGGGACCACTGAAGCTTTCTTT.